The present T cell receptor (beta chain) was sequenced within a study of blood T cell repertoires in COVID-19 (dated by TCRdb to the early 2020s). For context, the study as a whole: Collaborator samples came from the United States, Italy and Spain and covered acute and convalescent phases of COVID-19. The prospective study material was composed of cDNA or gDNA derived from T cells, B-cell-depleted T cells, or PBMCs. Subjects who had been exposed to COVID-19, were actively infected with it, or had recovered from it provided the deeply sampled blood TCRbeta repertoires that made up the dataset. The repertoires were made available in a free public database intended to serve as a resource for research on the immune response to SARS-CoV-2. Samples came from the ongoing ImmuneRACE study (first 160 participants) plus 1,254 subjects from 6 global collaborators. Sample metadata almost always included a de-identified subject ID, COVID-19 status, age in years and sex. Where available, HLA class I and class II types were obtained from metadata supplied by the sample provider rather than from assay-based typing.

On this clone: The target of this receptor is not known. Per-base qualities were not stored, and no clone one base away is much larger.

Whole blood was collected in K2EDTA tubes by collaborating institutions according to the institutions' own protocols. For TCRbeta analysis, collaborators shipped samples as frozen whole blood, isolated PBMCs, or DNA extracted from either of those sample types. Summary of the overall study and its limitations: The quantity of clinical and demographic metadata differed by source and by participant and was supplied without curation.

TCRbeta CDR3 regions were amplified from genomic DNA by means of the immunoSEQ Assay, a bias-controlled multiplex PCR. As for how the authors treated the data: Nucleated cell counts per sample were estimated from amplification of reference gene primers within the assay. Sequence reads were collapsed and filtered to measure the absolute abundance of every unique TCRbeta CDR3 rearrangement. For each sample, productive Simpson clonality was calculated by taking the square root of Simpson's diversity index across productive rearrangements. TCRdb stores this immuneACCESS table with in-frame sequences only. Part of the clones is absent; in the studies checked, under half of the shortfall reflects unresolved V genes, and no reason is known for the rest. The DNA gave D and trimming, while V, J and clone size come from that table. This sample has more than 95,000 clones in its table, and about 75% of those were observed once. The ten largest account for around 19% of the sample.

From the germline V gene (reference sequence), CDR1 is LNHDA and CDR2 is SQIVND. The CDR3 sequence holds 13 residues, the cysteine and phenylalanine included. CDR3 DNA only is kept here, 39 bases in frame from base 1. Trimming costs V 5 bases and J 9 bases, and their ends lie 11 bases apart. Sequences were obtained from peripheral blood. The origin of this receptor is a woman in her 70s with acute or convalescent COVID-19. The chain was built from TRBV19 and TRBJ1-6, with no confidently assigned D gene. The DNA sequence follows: TGTGCCAGTAGTGCGCGGGGTTTTTCACCCCTCCACTTT. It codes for CASSARGFSPLHF.